What follows is one T cell receptor (beta chain) and its context. Its antigen remains unidentified. The sample is drawn from a study of PD-1 blockade in classical Hodgkin lymphoma. The assay was immunoSEQ multiplex PCR, and TCRdb's table has in-frame clones only and misses some. The table shows 18,000 or so clones, with more than 65% occurring only once. The V end lost 7 bases, the J end lost 8 bases, and 9 bases lay between the germline ends. The CDR3 has 11 amino acids. The germline gives CDR1 SNHLY, CDR2 FYNNEI. Time point denoted: cycle 4 day 1 (C4D1), after five to seven weeks of nivolumab. All trial patients relapsed after autologous stem cell transplantation. Using magnetic negative selection, the CD4+ T cells were separated out of thawed PBMCs. Study results and limitations: The study found that TCR diversity rose significantly by C4D1 in CD4+ but not CD8+ cells. The study found complete responders had baseline diversity similar to newly diagnosed patients.

This chain links TRBV2 with TRBJ2-1; D is unclear. This specimen consisted of CD4+ T cells from blood, obtained before the fourth cycle of nivolumab. The clonotype originates from a human donor with classical Hodgkin lymphoma. The CDR3 nucleotides read TGTGCCAGCAATCGTGTCGATGAGCAGTTCTTC. Translation: CASNRVDEQFF.